Listed below are T cell receptor beta chains from one sample, sequenced in a study of CD8 T cells in Susac syndrome. TCRdb independently ran MiXCR on the immunoSEQ multiplex PCR reads; one entry per CDR3 protein. Among some 300,000 distinct CDR3 sequences, 70% to 90% were seen once, and the ten largest hold around 0.22%. Sequencing was done on a sample of CD8+ T cells from PBMCs. These receptors came from a human donor with multiple sclerosis. Both conserved end residues are part of each CDR3. Each record gives: V gene, CDR3 protein.

v_call: TRBV7-2
cdr3_aa: CASSPRDSRETQYF

v_call: TRBV12-5
cdr3_aa: CASGLVLRKNQPQHF

v_call: TRBV5-1
cdr3_aa: CASSLLGTSGSTDNEQFF

v_call: TRBV7-9
cdr3_aa: CASSTPGLAKNIQYF

v_call: TRBV27
cdr3_aa: CASSLIATSGAGSGANVLTF

v_call: TRBV24-1
cdr3_aa: CATSGPGEVDTQYF

v_call: TRBV30
cdr3_aa: CAWTPNGGHEQYF

v_call: TRBV19
cdr3_aa: CAGLRANGELFF

v_call: TRBV27
cdr3_aa: CASRPDGSVYEQYF

v_call: TRBV6-2/TRBV6-3
cdr3_aa: CASSYSTYVATEAFF

v_call: TRBV5-1
cdr3_aa: CASSWRIGDEQYF

v_call: TRBV28
cdr3_aa: CAIRTAVYGYTF

v_call: TRBV30
cdr3_aa: CAWTIDRGQVYEQYF

v_call: TRBV19
cdr3_aa: CASSLQGQGGNQPQHF

v_call: TRBV5-1
cdr3_aa: CASSLVSANTGELFF

v_call: TRBV28
cdr3_aa: CASRLPSSGNVNEQFF

v_call: TRBV20-1
cdr3_aa: CSARPRTAETEAFF

v_call: TRBV7-9
cdr3_aa: CASSSRDRGVEQYF

v_call: TRBV11-1
cdr3_aa: CASSLSAPQETQYF

v_call: TRBV20-1
cdr3_aa: CSARWRVWGNEQYF

v_call: TRBV28
cdr3_aa: CASSLLAGVLEQFF

v_call: TRBV4-2
cdr3_aa: CASSQAGGETSYEQYF

v_call: TRBV2
cdr3_aa: CASSPPTDSGNTIYF

v_call: TRBV27
cdr3_aa: CASRAHPTGNQETQYF

v_call: TRBV6-6
cdr3_aa: CASSYPTSGSLNEQYF

v_call: TRBV25-1
cdr3_aa: CASSHLNTEAFF

v_call: TRBV28
cdr3_aa: CASRKLDSWTYSNQPQHF